These 31 T cell receptor beta chains came from one sample sequenced in a study of cytotoxic CD8 clonotypes in ibrutinib-treated CLL. Clones were sequenced by immunoSEQ multiplex PCR, and TCRdb holds only the in-frame ones, with some missing. The repertoire holds about 130,000 clones, with around 80% as singletons. This material consisted of PBMCs, taken after 12 months of ibrutinib treatment. These receptors came from a human donor with chronic lymphocytic leukemia.

The V and J genes are TRBV7-8 and TRBJ2-7; no clear D. The CDR3 spans 11 residues. V dropped 3 bases and J dropped 6 bases, with 6 bases sitting between them. CDR1 and CDR2 (germline): SGHVS, FQNEAQ. CDR3 sequence (DNA): TGTGCCAGCAGCTTTAAGAGCGAGCAGTACTTC. Translation: CASSFKSEQYF.

The chain combines TRBV5-4 with TRBJ2-1; TRBD2 matches 7 bases. Germline assignment: CDR1 SGHNT and CDR2 YYREEE (reference sequence). The CDR3 has 15 residues. Trimming took 4 bases from V and 4 from J; bases not matched to a gene: 8. The CDR3 bases are TGTGCCAGCAGCCTTCCACTAGCGCCTTACAATGAGCAGTTCTTC. Amino acid sequence: CASSLPLAPYNEQFF. The entire variable domain, with the rest obtained from reference TRBV5-4 and TRBJ2-1, is as follows: ETGVTQSPTHLIKTRGQQVTLRCSSQSGHNTVSWYQQALGQGPQFIFQYYREEENGRGNFPPRFSGLQFPNYSSELNVNALELDDSALYLCASSLPLAPYNEQFFGPGTRLTVL.

The chain uses TRBV2 and TRBJ2-7; the match to TRBD2 covers 13 bases. The germline CDR1 and CDR2 sequences are SNHLY and FYNNEI. This CDR3 spans 16 amino acids. J was trimmed by 1 base and V by 9 bases; bases with no gene match: 9. The CDR3 reads CARGTSGKVASYEQYF. The CDR3 nucleotides are TGTGCCAGGGGGACTAGCGGGAAGGTTGCGTCCTACGAGCAGTACTTC. Drawing the rest from reference TRBV2 and TRBJ2-7, the complete variable domain is EPEVTQTPSHQVTQMGQEVILRCVPISNHLYFYWYRQILGQKVEFLVSFYNNEISEKSEIFDDQFSVERPDGSNFTLKIRSTKLEDSAMYFCARGTSGKVASYEQYFGPGTRLTVT.

This clone was seen a few times. The rearrangement joins TRBV19 to TRBJ1-4; D gene ambiguous. CDR3 length equals 14 residues. The germline CDR1 and CDR2 sequences are LNHDA and SQIVND (reference sequence). V gave up 5 bases and J gave up 7 bases, with 14 bases separating them. The CDR3 DNA follows: TGTGCCAGTAGTCCCGGTGGACGAAGTGAAAAACTGTTTTTT. This gives the protein CASSPGGRSEKLFF. Based on the CDR3 plus reference TRBV19 and TRBJ1-4, the full variable domain is DGGITQSPKYLFRKEGQNVTLSCEQNLNHDAMYWYRQDPGQGLRLIYYSQIVNDFQKGDIAEGYSVSREKKESFPLTVTSAQKNPTAFYLCASSPGGRSEKLFFGSGTQLSVL.

The chain links TRBV4-3 to TRBJ1-1, with 9 bases lining up with TRBD1. Germline CDR1 and CDR2: LGHNA and YSLEER. The CDR3 loop spans 17 amino acids. The J segment lost 4 bases and the V segment lost 4 bases, leaving 13 bases of the junction unmatched. CDR3 nucleotide sequence: TGCGCCAGCAGCCCACGGACAGGGGTCCCCTCGGGCACTGAAGCTTTCTTT. It codes for CASSPRTGVPSGTEAFF.

The V gene is TRBV7-2, the J gene TRBJ1-1; no clear D gene. CDR1 and CDR2 (germline): SGHTA, FQGNSA. V gave up 2 bases and J gave up 3 bases, with 7 bases separating them. This CDR3 region has 13 residues. Here the CDR3 DNA reads TGTGCCAGCAGCTTATTTGGGGACACTGAAGCTTTCTTT. Amino acids: CASSLFGDTEAFF.

The rearrangement joins TRBV9 to TRBJ2-1, with TRBD2 matching over 8 bases. The CDR3 sequence is 21 residues long. V shed 1 base and J 0 bases; nucleotides not matched to a gene: 18. The germline gives CDR1 SGDLS, CDR2 YYNGEE. CDR3 in amino acids: CASSVRTVGRFAGGSYNEQFF. The CDR3 DNA sequence: TGTGCCAGCAGCGTACGGACAGTCGGACGCTTCGCGGGAGGCTCCTACAATGAGCAGTTCTTC.

The CDR3 DNA is TGTGCCATCAGTGAGGGTAGGACCCGCAATCAGCCCCAGCATTTT. Protein product: CAISEGRTRNQPQHF. This chain uses TRBV10-3 with TRBJ1-5, with no clear D. In germline, CDR1 is ENHRY, CDR2 SYGVKD. The V gene lost 2 bases and the J gene lost 2 bases, with 10 bases spanning the gap. CDR3 length equals 15 residues.

CDR3: CASSFRIPFSGANVLTF. The DNA of the CDR3 is TGTGCCAGCAGCTTCAGGATTCCCTTCTCTGGGGCCAACGTCCTGACTTTC. This chain uses TRBV7-9 with TRBJ2-6; D ambiguous. Germline-derived CDR1 and CDR2 are SEHNR and FQNEAQ (reference sequence). The germline V and J ends were trimmed by 3 bases and 0 bases, with 12 bases remaining between them. CDR3 size: 17 residues.

The rearrangement uses TRBV6-5 and TRBJ2-7; 7 bases match TRBD1. J gave up 3 bases and V 5 bases, and 7 bases lay outside the gene matches. The CDR3 length is 14 residues. Germline V CDR1 and CDR2: MNHEY, SVGAGI. The CDR3 protein is CASSPRTGVYEQYF. The CDR3 DNA sequence: TGTGCCAGCAGTCCTCGGACAGGAGTCTACGAGCAGTACTTC.

V and J are TRBV25-1 and TRBJ2-1; D unclear. Germline CDR1 MGHDK, CDR2 SYGVNS. The CDR3 has 11 amino acids. V was shortened by 5 bases and J by 6 bases, with 5 bases between the two germline ends. CDR3 region: CASSPGNEQFF. The DNA of the CDR3 is TGTGCCAGCAGTCCAGGCAATGAGCAGTTCTTC.

The V gene is TRBV2, the J gene TRBJ2-6; D perhaps matches TRBD2 (5 bases). The CDR3 length is 21 residues. Trimming pared 3 bases from V and 0 bases from J, leaving 24 bases between. Germline V gene lookup returns CDR1 SNHLY and CDR2 FYNNEI. In nucleotides, the CDR3 is TGTGCCAGCAGTGAGCGCGCGGCCGGGATACAGACTCACTCTGGGGCCAACGTCCTGACTTTC. Its translation: CASSERAAGIQTHSGANVLTF.

The chain uses TRBV20-1 and TRBJ1-2; D remains unclear. The germline V gene encodes CDR1 DFQATT and CDR2 SNEGSKA (reference sequence). V lost 6 bases and J lost 4, with 9 bases in between. The CDR3 loop spans 11 amino acids. The CDR3 coding sequence is TGCAGTGCCGAAGAGAGCTATGGCTACACCTTC. Protein: CSAEESYGYTF.

The DNA of the CDR3 is TGCGCCAGCAGCTTGGAAGGCTTAAACAATGAGCAGTTCTTC. Translated: CASSLEGLNNEQFF. The chain joins TRBV5-1 to TRBJ2-1; D gene unclear. Germline assignment: CDR1 SGHRS and CDR2 YFSETQ. CDR3 length equals 14 residues. V shed 0 bases and J shed 5 bases, with 9 bases lying between them.

A remark on this clone: The junction departs from the called germline gene at one end, perhaps through a read error. The chain couples TRBV7-7 to TRBJ2-3; weak D call: TRBD1 (6 bases). This CDR3 contains 14 residues. CDR1 is SSHAT and CDR2 is FNYEAQ in the germline V gene (reference sequence). In DNA form, the CDR3 reads TGTGCTAGCAGCTGGGACACTAACACAGATACGCAGTATTTT. Its translation is CASSWDTNTDTQYF. The full variable domain, completed using reference TRBV7-7 and TRBJ2-3, is GAGVSQSPRYKVTKRGQDVTLRCDPISSHATLYWYQQALGQGPEFLTYFNYEAQPDKSGLPSDRFSAERPEGSISTLTIQRTEQRDSAMYRCASSWDTNTDTQYFGPGTRLTVL.

This chain joins TRBV5-8 and TRBJ1-5, with unresolved D. Trimming shortened V by 4 bases and J by 3 bases, and 14 bases separated the two germline ends. This CDR3 has 15 amino acids. Germline lookup yields CDR1 SGHTS and CDR2 YDEGEE. The CDR3 DNA sequence: TGTGCCAGCAGCACTGGGGTTATAAACAATCAGCCCCAGCATTTT. As protein: CASSTGVINNQPQHF.

The chain links TRBV18 to TRBJ2-7; tentative D call: TRBD2 (6 bases). This CDR3 has 16 amino acids. CDR1 is KGHSH, CDR2 LQKENI, per germline. The V and J ends lost 2 bases and 6 bases respectively, with 20 bases between them. The CDR3 coding sequence is TGTGCCAGCTCACCATCTAGAGGCCAGGGAGGCGGCGAGCAGTACTTC. This encodes CASSPSRGQGGGEQYF.

V usage is TRBV6-5 and J usage is TRBJ2-7; D is ambiguous. Trimming took 2 bases from V and 3 from J, leaving 8 bases between them. There are 13 residues in the CDR3. Germline CDR1 MNHEY, CDR2 SVGAGI. Written as DNA, the CDR3 is TGTGCCAGCAGTTACCAGACTGACTACGAGCAGTACTTC. Protein: CASSYQTDYEQYF.

The chain carries TRBV30 and TRBJ2-7; 9 bases map to TRBD1. There are 13 residues in the CDR3. J gave up 3 bases and V 5 bases, and 5 bases lay outside the gene matches. Per the germline V gene, CDR1 is GTSNPN and CDR2 is SVGIG (reference sequence). This chain's CDR3 is CAWGRDRVYEQYF. The CDR3 coding sequence is TGTGCCTGGGGACGGGACAGGGTCTACGAGCAGTACTTC.

The chain joins TRBV6-1 to TRBJ1-1; D gene ambiguous. Trimming left V 7 bases short and J 1 base short, with 4 bases between. The CDR3 extends over 11 amino acids. The V gene's germline CDR1 is MNHNS and CDR2 SASEGT. The CDR3 nucleotides are TGTGCCAGCAAACAGAACACTGAAGCTTTCTTT. Translating gives CASKQNTEAFF.

The DNA for the CDR3 is TGTGCCACCAGCAGGTCGGACAGGGTGAATGAAAAACTGTTTTTT. It yields the protein CATSRSDRVNEKLFF. The chain combines TRBV15 with TRBJ1-4; 8 bases match TRBD1. With 3 bases clipped from V and 5 bases from J, the junction kept 5 bases outside the gene matches. The CDR3 contains 15 residues. In germline, CDR1 is LNHNV, CDR2 YYDKDF (reference sequence).

This chain joins TRBV5-5 and TRBJ1-2; D is unclear. This CDR3 has 12 residues. Trimming cost V 3 bases and J 4 bases, with 7 bases left between them. Germline CDR1 reads SGHKS; CDR2 reads YYEKEE (reference sequence). The CDR3 sequence is CASSSDLYGYTF. In nucleotides, the CDR3 is TGTGCCAGCAGCTCGGATCTCTATGGCTACACCTTC.

This chain links TRBV5-8 with TRBJ1-5; tentatively, D is TRBD1 (6 bases). CDR1 is SGHTS and CDR2 is YDEGEE in the germline V gene. Trimming stripped 4 bases from V and 6 bases from J, with 26 bases between. The CDR3 is 18 amino acids. CDR3: CASSQASPGQGLVQPQHF. In DNA form, the CDR3 reads TGTGCCAGCAGCCAAGCAAGTCCGGGACAAGGATTAGTTCAGCCCCAGCATTTT.

V usage is TRBV4-2 and J usage is TRBJ2-4; 8 bases are shared with TRBD1. This CDR3 spans 16 amino acids. The V and J ends lost 4 bases and 5 bases, in that order; junction bases with no gene match: 10. Germline V CDR1 and CDR2: LGHNA, YNFKEQ. Here the CDR3 DNA reads TGTGCCAGCAGCCGGGACAGGTGGCTGGCCCAAAACATTCAGTACTTC. Translating gives CASSRDRWLAQNIQYF.

V gene TRBV28 combines with J gene TRBJ2-3; D ambiguous. V lost 7 bases, J lost 6 bases, and 8 bases lay in between. This CDR3 is built from 11 residues. Germline CDR1 MDHEN, CDR2 SYDVKM. The CDR3 here is CASMFGDTQYF. DNA of the CDR3: TGTGCCAGCATGTTCGGGGATACGCAGTATTTT.

The chain recombines TRBV7-2 with TRBJ2-7; 9 bases match TRBD2. Germline V CDR1 and CDR2: SGHTA, FQGNSA. Trimming took 0 bases from V and 1 from J; bases not matched to a gene: 7. The CDR3 is 17 amino acids. DNA of the CDR3: TGTGCCAGCAGCTTAGCCATGCTAGCGGGAACATCCTACGAGCAGTACTTC. Its translation: CASSLAMLAGTSYEQYF.

The chain carries TRBV5-1 and TRBJ2-3; D unresolved. This CDR3 has 14 residues. The V and J ends lost 1 base and 6 bases respectively, with 12 bases between them. Germline V gives CDR1 SGHRS, CDR2 YFSETQ. Here the CDR3 DNA reads TGCGCCAGCAGCTTGAAATCTAGTGGGGATACGCAGTATTTT. Its protein product is CASSLKSSGDTQYF.

This sequence joins TRBV6-1 and TRBJ1-5; D not certain. V was cut by 4 bases and J by 6 bases, with 10 bases left in between. The CDR3 length is 13 residues. CDR1 is MNHNS and CDR2 is SASEGT in the germline V gene. DNA of the CDR3: TGTGCCAGCAGTGGGACGACATTTCAGCCCCAGCATTTT. Protein sequence: CASSGTTFQPQHF.

J is TRBJ2-5 and V is TRBV6-5; no firm D call. The CDR3 runs 15 residues. The germline V gene has CDR1 MNHEY and CDR2 SVGAGI. Trimming cost V 6 bases and J 2 bases, with 16 bases left between them. This CDR3 reads CASSIFPGRQETQYF. CDR3 sequence (DNA): TGTGCCAGCAGCATCTTCCCCGGCAGACAAGAGACCCAGTACTTC.

The chain employs TRBV19 and TRBJ2-3; 10 bases agree with TRBD2. Germline lookup yields CDR1 LNHDA and CDR2 SQIVND (reference sequence). V was clipped by 3 bases and J by 4 bases; unmatched bases: 7. This CDR3 is 16 amino acids long. In DNA form, the CDR3 reads TGTGCCAGTAGTATCTGGTCTAGCGGGAGCTCAGATACGCAGTATTTT. It specifies CASSIWSSGSSDTQYF. The whole variable domain, filled in from reference TRBV19 and TRBJ2-3, reads DGGITQSPKYLFRKEGQNVTLSCEQNLNHDAMYWYRQDPGQGLRLIYYSQIVNDFQKGDIAEGYSVSREKKESFPLTVTSAQKNPTAFYLCASSIWSSGSSDTQYFGPGTRLTVL.

V is TRBV5-4 and J is TRBJ2-5, with TRBD2 identical over 11 bases. CDR3 length equals 16 residues. Trimming took 3 bases from V and 3 from J; bases not matched to a gene: 7. Germline assignment: CDR1 SGHNT and CDR2 YYREEE (reference sequence). The CDR3 sequence: CASSSISGRAKETQYF. The CDR3 DNA reads TGTGCCAGCAGCTCTATTAGCGGGAGGGCCAAAGAGACCCAGTACTTC.